This T cell receptor (beta chain) emerged from a study of cytomegalovirus exposure and HLA in healthy donors. The PCR was carried out with 60 Vbeta primers and 13 Jbeta primers. Generated by immunoSEQ multiplex PCR, the TCRdb table keeps only in-frame clones and is missing some. The data show 75,000 to 100,000 clones, around 77% seen once. V was shortened by 6 bases and J by 4 bases, with 10 bases between the two germline ends. CDR3 length: 13 amino acids. Germline-derived CDR1 and CDR2 are MNHNY and SVGAGI (reference sequence). The chain uses TRBV6-6 and TRBJ1-5, with D tentatively TRBD1 (6 bases). Sequenced: PBMCs. The source is a man in his forties or fifties in good health and CMV-seronegative. This chain's CDR3 is CASRDSANQPQHF. The CDR3 coding sequence is TGTGCCAGCAGGGACAGTGCAAATCAGCCCCAGCATTTT.